These 20 T cell receptor beta chains came from one sample sequenced in a study of CD8 T cells in ankylosing spondylitis. Overall study results and limits: In ankylosing spondylitis blood, a motif of roughly eight highly homologous TCR beta variants appeared characteristic.

TCRdb fed the 5' RACE reads into MiXCR, producing one record per CDR3 protein. The sample contains around 94,000 distinct CDR3 sequences, approximately 8.9% of which appear only once. Their recognized antigens are unknown. Input material: blood, either unsorted or a sorted T cell fraction (not recorded which). These receptors all stem from a male donor with ankylosing spondylitis.

This clonotype was found many times. The J gene is TRBJ2-1, the V gene TRBV20-1; tentatively, D is TRBD2 (5 bases). Germline V gene sequence: CDR1 DFQATT, CDR2 SNEGSKA (reference sequence). V was clipped by 0 bases and J by 4 bases, with 13 bases between them. The CDR3 contains 15 residues. The CDR3 region has the DNA TGCAGTGCTAGAGATTTGGACTTCGGATACAATGAGCAGTTCTTC. This sequence encodes CSARDLDFGYNEQFF.

This clonotype came up a few times. The chain links TRBV27 to TRBJ2-1; D perhaps matches TRBD2 (5 bases). CDR3 length equals 14 residues. The germline V gene has CDR1 MNHEY and CDR2 SMNVEV (reference sequence). V gave up 7 bases and J gave up 4 bases, with 14 bases separating them. CDR3 DNA: TGTGCCAGCACCTTAAACGGCGGGTACAATGAGCAGTTCTTC. As protein: CASTLNGGYNEQFF.

This clonotype was found many times. The chain is built from TRBV20-1 and TRBJ1-1; D gene uncertain. Germline CDR1 is DFQATT and CDR2 is SNEGSKA (reference sequence). The CDR3 spans 14 residues. The V end was cut by 0 bases, the J end by 3 bases, with 11 bases between. In DNA form, the CDR3 reads TGCAGTGCTAGAGATGGGCGGTTGGACACTGAAGCTTTCTTT. Its protein is CSARDGRLDTEAFF.

As DNA, the CDR3 is TGTGCCTGGAGTGTCATGAGCTCCTACGAGCAGTACTTC. This encodes CAWSVMSSYEQYF. The chain uses TRBV30 and TRBJ2-7, with D uncertain. CDR1 and CDR2 from the germline V gene are GTSNPN and SVGIG (reference sequence). The CDR3 spans 13 residues. V lost 0 bases to trimming and J lost 0 bases, with 6 bases between them.

This clonotype was seen more than once but under ten times. The J gene is TRBJ2-2, the V gene TRBV18; 7 bases are shared with TRBD1. V lost 3 bases to trimming and J lost 5 bases; unmatched junction nucleotides: 12. Germline CDR1 and CDR2: KGHSH and LQKENI. This CDR3 has 17 amino acids. In DNA form, the CDR3 reads TGTGCCAGCTCACCGAACGTAGGGGGCTTCGGGACCGGGGAGCTGTTTTTT. It codes for CASSPNVGGFGTGELFF.

This clonotype was counted only a few times. The chain has TRBV10-3 and TRBJ2-5; 8 nucleotides align to TRBD2. The CDR3 covers 18 residues. V lost 0 bases, J lost 1 base, and 10 bases stayed unmatched. Germline CDR1 is ENHRY and CDR2 is SYGVKD. CDR3 protein: CAISESWGSGAIQETQYF. The CDR3 DNA is TGTGCCATCAGTGAGTCGTGGGGTAGCGGGGCTATCCAAGAGACCCAGTACTTC.

This clonotype was seen only a few times. J is TRBJ2-1 and V is TRBV2; 8 positions agree with TRBD1. The germline V gene has CDR1 SNHLY and CDR2 FYNNEI. The CDR3 loop spans 15 amino acids. Losses at the gene ends were 4 bases for V and 9 bases for J; bases not matched to a gene: 11. CDR3 region: CASSGTGGSGVEQFF. The CDR3 DNA reads as TGTGCCAGCAGTGGAACAGGGGGTAGTGGGGTTGAGCAGTTCTTC.

The CDR3 is CASSQEQGSITDTQYF. The CDR3 DNA is TGTGCCAGCAGCCAAGAACAGGGGAGTATTACAGATACGCAGTATTTT. The genes are TRBV4-2 and TRBJ2-3, with 7 bases aligning to TRBD1. Germline V gene lookup returns CDR1 LGHNA and CDR2 YNFKEQ. CDR3 size: 16 residues. The V and J ends lost 0 bases and 3 bases, in that order; junction bases with no gene match: 6.

This clonotype was counted many times. The chain joins TRBV24-1 to TRBJ2-1; D remains unclear. V lost 2 bases, J lost 5 bases, and 12 bases lay in between. Germline V gene data show CDR1 as KGHDR and CDR2 as SFDVKD. The CDR3 has 15 residues. DNA for the CDR3: TGTGCCACCAGTGATTCTAGGGTATTGGACAATGAGCAGTTCTTC. Protein product: CATSDSRVLDNEQFF.

This clonotype came up many times. The chain couples TRBV7-9 to TRBJ2-3, with 9 bases fitting TRBD1. CDR3 length equals 17 residues. The trim removed 5 bases at V and 2 bases at J, leaving 11 bases unmatched. The V gene's germline CDR1 is SEHNR and CDR2 FQNEAQ (reference sequence). The CDR3 loop reads CASSRSTGGFPTDTQYF. The CDR3 DNA follows: TGTGCCAGCAGCCGGAGCACAGGGGGCTTCCCCACAGATACGCAGTATTTT.

This clonotype was seen repeatedly, ten times or more. The J gene is TRBJ1-5, the V gene TRBV4-2; no firm D call. V dropped 0 bases and J dropped 0 bases, with 15 bases sitting between them. The germline gives CDR1 LGHNA, CDR2 YNFKEQ. There are 18 residues in the CDR3. CDR3 protein: CASSQDIGYPHSNQPQHF. The CDR3 bases are TGTGCCAGCAGCCAAGATATAGGGTATCCCCATAGCAATCAGCCCCAGCATTTT.

The table lists this clonotype with a few counts. The J gene is TRBJ2-7, the V gene TRBV27, with D perhaps assigned TRBD1 or TRBD2 (6 bases each). Per germline, CDR1 MNHEY and CDR2 SMNVEV (reference sequence). Trimming removed 5 bases at V and 7 bases at J, with 15 bases between. This CDR3 spans 13 amino acids. The CDR3 sequence is CASSGGPGGEQYV. The CDR3 DNA sequence: TGTGCCAGCAGTGGGGGGCCTGGGGGGGAGCAGTACGTC.

This clonotype was counted at least ten times. Here the CDR3 DNA reads TGTGCCAGCAGCTTATTACAGGGGTTGGACACTGAAGCTTTCTTT. Translated: CASSLLQGLDTEAFF. This chain connects TRBV7-9 to TRBJ1-1, with TRBD1 matching over 7 bases. The CDR3 totals 15 residues. Germline V CDR1 and CDR2: SEHNR, FQNEAQ (reference sequence). The trim removed 2 bases at V and 3 bases at J, leaving 6 bases unmatched.

This clonotype was observed a handful of times. This chain links TRBV7-6 with TRBJ2-7, with TRBD2 identical over 11 bases. CDR1 is SGHVS, CDR2 FNYEAQ, per germline. V dropped 5 bases and J dropped 2; count of bases not matched to a gene: 8. The CDR3 contains 16 residues. Here the CDR3 reads CASSIYGTSGPYEQYF. In DNA form, the CDR3 reads TGTGCCAGCAGCATCTACGGGACTAGCGGTCCCTACGAGCAGTACTTC.

This chain links TRBV19 with TRBJ2-1, with 9 bases fitting TRBD2. The V gene end was trimmed by 1 base and the J gene end by 8 bases; junction bases not matched to a gene: 3. CDR3 length: 14 residues. CDR1 LNHDA and CDR2 SQIVND come from the germline V gene (reference sequence). The CDR3 reads CASSIVLAGDEQFF. CDR3 in DNA: TGTGCCAGTAGTATAGTACTAGCGGGTGATGAGCAGTTCTTC.

This clonotype appeared a few times. V usage is TRBV12-3 or TRBV12-4 and J usage is TRBJ2-1, with D uncertain. With 5 bases removed from V and 9 bases from J, the gap between germline ends came to 17 bases. The CDR3 is made up of 14 amino acids. As DNA, the CDR3 is TGTGCCAGCAGTCCTTCCGCCCTCGGTAGTGAGCAGTTCTTC. Amino acid sequence: CASSPSALGSEQFF.

This chain joins TRBV15 and TRBJ1-2, with 7 bases that match TRBD1. Losses at the gene ends were 8 bases for V and 4 bases for J; bases not matched to a gene: 10. The CDR3 is 14 residues long. Germline assignment: CDR1 LNHNV and CDR2 YYDKDF (reference sequence). The CDR3 loop reads CATQERTGSYGYTF. The CDR3 coding sequence is TGTGCCACCCAGGAGCGGACAGGCTCCTATGGCTACACCTTC. The complete variable domain, with remaining parts taken from reference TRBV15 and TRBJ1-2, reads DAMVIQNPRYQVTQFGKPVTLSCSQTLNHNVMYWYQQKSSQAPKLLFHYYDKDFNNEADTPDNFQSRRPNTSFCFLDIRSPGLGDTAMYLCATQERTGSYGYTFGSGTRLTVV.

The chain recombines TRBV30 with TRBJ2-1, with D unclear. The germline CDR1 and CDR2 sequences are GTSNPN and SVGIG (reference sequence). Deletions cut 2 bases from V and 3 bases from J, with 5 bases between. The CDR3 has 12 amino acids. The CDR3 bases are TGTGCCTGGAGTCTGGGCTACAATGAGCAGTTCTTC. Amino acids: CAWSLGYNEQFF.

There are many counts of this clonotype. This chain uses TRBV2 with TRBJ2-1; D remains ambiguous. Per germline, CDR1 SNHLY and CDR2 FYNNEI. The CDR3 sequence is 10 residues long. The V and J ends lost 6 bases and 12 bases respectively, with 9 bases between them. The CDR3 reads CASRMGVQFF. Written as DNA, the CDR3 is TGTGCCAGCAGAATGGGTGTGCAGTTCTTC.

The chain employs TRBV7-6 and TRBJ2-5; 7 positions match TRBD2. V was clipped by 5 bases and J by 1 base; unmatched bases: 4. Germline CDR1 is SGHVS and CDR2 is FNYEAQ. This CDR3 region has 14 residues. CDR3 bases: TGTGCCAGCAGCCGACGCGGGGGCCAAGAGACCCAGTACTTC. This codes for CASSRRGGQETQYF.